This T cell receptor beta chain was sequenced in a study of cytomegalovirus exposure and HLA in healthy donors (dated by TCRdb to 2017 to 2019). General notes on the study: According to an earlier analysis of 550 to 750 of the donors, some 170 million T cells yielded roughly 110 million unique TCR beta sequences and about 300 Gb of sequence data. Every repertoire in the discovery cohort had been generated on one and the same sequencing platform. The study aimed to test whether cataloging public T cell receptors could reveal signatures of past pathogen exposure. The study combined high-throughput TCR immunosequencing, statistical association of individual TCRs with disease status, and machine learning to predict cytomegalovirus infection status. In addition to the first cohort of around 670 subjects, a separate validation cohort of 130 or so different subjects was used. The T cell repertoires of 666 subjects were profiled by immunosequencing and related to cytomegalovirus serostatus. Five DR-DQ haplotypes were handled as single units for association and clustering because linkage in the cohort was strong. Alongside the repertoire data, information on donor age, sex, ethnicity and CMV serostatus was compiled. HLA typing covered class I and class II loci at four-digit resolution. The genetic ancestry cluster associated with self-reported Caucasian donors included 81% of the approximately 410 genotyped donors. Rather than drawing on any new phenotypic data, the later analysis identified candidate immune exposures from TCR beta sequences and the way those sequences occurred across donors. Approximately 330 gigabases of sequencing data and roughly 80 million unique TCR sequences made up an early release that covered roughly 670 HLA-typed donors. An earlier analysis of nearly 600 of the donors applied high-throughput TCR beta sequencing to assess whether each TCR beta V gene segment acted as functional or pseudogenic. Across 398 genotyped donors of the cohort, an average of roughly 230,000 unique TCR beta nucleotide sequences per donor were sequenced, and 15% to 20% of those sequences were non-productive. Typing coverage differed by locus: A, B, C, DRB1 and DQB1 were typed in roughly 629-640 donors, DQA1 in about 550, DPA1 in some 610, and DPB1 in roughly 450. In a later analysis, previously published TCR beta repertoires from roughly 710 donors were re-analyzed and high-resolution HLA genotyping was added so that TCR occurrence patterns could be studied. In a later genetic analysis, genome-wide SNP genotypes for about three fifths of the roughly 670 donors were used, and that subset was treated as a discovery cohort.

As for this clone: The target of this receptor is not known.

The cohort was made up of approximately 670 healthy bone marrow donors. At the time of sampling, every cohort member was nominally healthy, though immune exposures that went unrecorded were likely present. The donor was CMV seronegative and belonged to the group of 380 or so seronegative cohort members. A peripheral blood sample was collected from each donor, and TCR beta sequencing was performed on peripheral blood mononuclear cells. Genomic DNA extraction from the blood cell samples was performed with the Qiagen DNeasy Blood Extraction Kit. The paper as a whole reports these results and caveats: A few of the identified cytomegalovirus-associated TCR beta chains were confirmed in vitro to be specific for cytomegalovirus antigens. In a later analysis, TCR association rates were found to vary across HLA loci, with the most associated TCRs seen for DRB1 alleles and the fewest for HLA-C alleles. A cluster of highly shared sequence variants was judged likely to be a technical artifact of the sequencing pipeline. An earlier analysis of approximately 530 of the donors showed that most TCR beta V segments appeared in productive rearrangements either about 87% or about 30% of the time, which broadly matched IMGT annotations. The study listed 150 to 200 TCR beta chains as associated with cytomegalovirus. Only TCR beta chains were sequenced in this cohort, and the absence of alpha or paired-chain data limited detectable features. At a false discovery rate of 0.05, a later analysis linked about 16,000 TCR beta sequences to specific HLA alleles. In a later analysis, several top co-occurrence clusters were reported to appear linked to parvovirus B19, influenza, CMV and Epstein-Barr virus. It was suggested by the authors that the approach could potentially be generalized to other disease states and immunological phenotypes. According to a later analysis, most CMV-associated TCR beta chains appeared to be HLA-restricted, and the HLA associations seemed to be driven largely by CMV exposure. HLA typing was unavailable for some donors at each locus, so association tests used only the typed subset. The presence/absence analyses assumed that sequencing depth was roughly uniform across donors, and that assumption may not be true. Correlated functional status among segregating V segments might reflect linkage disequilibrium, but an unknown experimental factor could not be ruled out. Compared with equally common non-associated chains, HLA-associated TCR beta chains in a later analysis were more clonally expanded and had lower generation probabilities. When HLA alleles, especially DR and DQ, strongly co-occurred, attributing TCR associations to individual alleles was difficult. An association between a missense DCLRE1C variant and V-gene and J-gene trimming of TCR beta chains was found in a later genetic analysis and replicated in an independent cohort. A further reported finding was that TCR beta sequences accurately predicted the HLA-A and HLA-B alleles for most subjects in the first cohort. Cytomegalovirus status was reported to be diagnosed by the classifier with high specificity and sensitivity in both the original and validation cohorts. In a later genetic analysis, fewer N-insertions in productive TCRs were reported among donors in an Asian-associated ancestry cluster than the approximately 630-donor mean. Seventeen rarely observed V segments, including chromosome 9 orphons, were excluded from the earlier analysis of approximately 500 of the donors because counts were too low. Across donors, most TCR sequences were observed very rarely, whereas some public TCRs were present in many individuals. Some IMGT-functional V segments, including TRBV6-2 and TRBV6-3, could not be distinguished by the 87-base-pair reads and were therefore excluded. The only immune exposure information available for the cohort was CMV serostatus.

Library generation was performed with the immunoSEQ multiplex PCR assay. A mixture of 60 forward primers for TCR Vbeta segments and 13 reverse primers for TCR Jbeta segments was used in the multiplex PCR. Amplification of the CDR3 region of rearranged TCR beta genes was performed with a multiplex PCR assay on genomic DNA. The Illumina HiSeq System was used to sequence the amplified TCR beta libraries as 87-base-pair reads. Processing in the source paper ran as follows. In a later analysis, roughly 80 million unique TCR beta chains were counted across the 666 repertoires, and roughly 11 million of these chains were shared by at least two donors. A nearest-neighbor algorithm error-corrected the raw reads and collapsed the reads into unique sequences, merging closely related sequences to remove PCR and sequencing errors. CDR3 sequences were aligned to IMGT reference sequences to assign V, D and J gene segments. For a sequence to be retained, a match of at least six nucleotides to both a V gene segment and a J gene segment was required. A rearrangement counted as productive if the CDR3 had no stop codons and remained in frame with V and J, and every other rearrangement counted as non-productive. Following IMGT convention, CDR3 was defined as the stretch from the second conserved V-encoded cysteine up to the conserved J-encoded phenylalanine. The earlier analysis of about 610 of the donors excluded sequences that lacked an unambiguous match to a single V gene segment. In an earlier analysis of 587 of the donors, V segments were called functional above 56.7% productive rearrangements and were called segregating when the between-donor standard deviation exceeded 5%. A statistical classification framework was built for diagnosing cytomegalovirus status from the catalog of TCR beta chain sequences. A later analysis assigned V and J genes by comparing TCR nucleotide sequences with IMGT/GENE-DB human TR gene sequences. Using the TCRdist pipeline, a later analysis assigned CDR3 sequences along with most-parsimonious VDJ recombination scenarios. A later analysis defined each TCR beta chain by its CDR3 amino acid sequence plus V-gene family, and excluded reads lacking a unique V-gene family. To address suspected cross-contamination and a sequencing artifact, a later analysis removed 592 highly shared, low-generation-probability nucleotide sequences. A later analysis calculated a clonal expansion index for each public chain from normalized within-repertoire ranks of inferred template counts. In a later analysis, generation probabilities were computed with a VDJ recombination model fitted to out-of-frame rearrangements, and the resulting probabilities were checked against IGoR. Hypergeometric tests were used in a later analysis to score TCR-TCR, TCR-HLA and TCR-CMV co-occurrence, with a repertoire-size bias correction applied to the TCR pairs. To estimate false discovery rates, a later analysis permuted the HLA or CMV assignments 20 times. In a later analysis, co-occurring TCRs were grouped using DBSCAN, and TCRdist sequence similarity was added for clustering within HLA-allele-positive subsets. Repertoires with fewer than 30,000 or more than 120,000 public chains, plus five repertoires with anomalous nucleotide sharing, were excluded from co-occurrence clustering. The clones in this table, taken by TCRdb from immuneACCESS, are in-frame only. Not every clone is retained; where verified, under half of the shortfall comes from an unresolved V gene, and the cause of the rest is unknown. V, J and clone size were drawn from that table, and D and trimming were deduced from the DNA. The sample has approximately 190,000 clones on record. The ten most abundant clones make up about 6% of the sample.

The CDR3 contains 16 residues, cysteine and phenylalanine counted. This entry keeps only the CDR3 DNA: 48 bases, framed from base 1. The germline V gene (reference sequence) gives CDR1 as SGHNT and CDR2 as YYREEE. V is reduced by 2 bases and J by 0 bases, leaving a spacing of 13 bases between them. This sequence uses TRBV5-4 and TRBJ2-3, with TRBD1 tentatively as D gene (6 bases match). The TCR originated in a man aged 25-45 years in good health and CMV-seronegative. Sequencing input: PBMCs. This receptor carries the CDR3 CASSLSHRASTDTQYF. At the DNA level, the sequence is TGTGCCAGCAGCTTAAGCCACAGGGCTAGCACAGATACGCAGTATTTT.